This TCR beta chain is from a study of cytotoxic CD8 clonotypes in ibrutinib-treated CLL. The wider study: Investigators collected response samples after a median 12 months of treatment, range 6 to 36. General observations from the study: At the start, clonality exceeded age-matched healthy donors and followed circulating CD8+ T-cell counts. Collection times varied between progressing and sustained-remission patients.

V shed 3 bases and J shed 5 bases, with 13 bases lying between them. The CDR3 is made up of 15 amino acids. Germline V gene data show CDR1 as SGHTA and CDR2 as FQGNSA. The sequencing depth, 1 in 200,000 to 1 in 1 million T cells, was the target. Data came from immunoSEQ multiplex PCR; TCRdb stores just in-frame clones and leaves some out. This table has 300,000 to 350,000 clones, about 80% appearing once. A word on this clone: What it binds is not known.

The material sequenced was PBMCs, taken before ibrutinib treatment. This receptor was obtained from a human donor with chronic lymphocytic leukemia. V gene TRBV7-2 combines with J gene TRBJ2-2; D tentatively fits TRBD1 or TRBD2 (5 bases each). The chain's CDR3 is CASSFPSGPTGELFF. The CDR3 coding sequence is TGTGCCAGCAGCTTCCCATCGGGGCCAACCGGGGAGCTGTTTTTT.